This TCR beta chain was obtained from a study of CD8 T cells in ankylosing spondylitis (TCRdb year 2017). A note on the overall study: To find TCR variants linked to disease, the study profiled T cell receptor beta repertoires in ankylosing spondylitis patients and healthy donors. The whole study cohort included over a hundred healthy donors and 25 ankylosing spondylitis patients. Peripheral blood was sampled, and synovial fluid was additionally collected from ankylosing spondylitis patients.

Overall study results and their limits: A CD8+ phenotype was shown by the disease-linked clones, which were found at relatively low frequencies in peripheral blood. The disease-linked clones were reported to be significantly enriched in matched synovial fluid samples from ankylosing spondylitis patients. Blood from ankylosing spondylitis patients appeared to be characterized by a TCR beta motif made up of seven or eight highly homologous amino acid variants. Some TCR beta motif variants had previously been reported in synovial fluid and blood of reactive arthritis patients, which suggested common disease-initiation mechanisms.

Turning to this clonotype: Its antigen is currently not known. Nothing much larger sits one base from this clone, and base qualities are not available.

The sequencer was an Illumina HiSeq 2500. Quantitative 5'-RACE with molecular barcodes was the method used to prepare the TCR beta libraries. The source study handled its data this way. To identify disease-linked TCR variants, a new computational method was used, one built on a probabilistic model of VDJ rearrangement. Through fastp at Q25 and MiXCR, TCRdb rebuilt clones from the public reads, retaining in-frame beta chains. Records with the same CDR3 protein are collapsed into one entry carrying the most frequent genes and DNA. The V and J calls and clone size are TCRdb's, not the authors'. This sample is represented by 750,000 to 850,000 distinct CDR3 sequences; about an eighth of them were singletons. Together, the top ten hold about 0.49% of the sample. V lost 0 bases and J lost 7 bases; the stretch between them is 16 bases long. The CDR3 spans 15 residues, from the cysteine through the phenylalanine. Only the CDR3 DNA is retained, 45 bases long and in frame from the first base. In the germline V gene, CDR1 corresponds to LGHNA and CDR2 to YSLEER.

The sample was blood, either unsorted or a sorted T cell fraction (not recorded which). This TCR came from a male donor with ankylosing spondylitis. The chain was built from TRBV4-3 and TRBJ2-7; TRBD1 is a possible D gene, resting on 5 matching bases. The nucleotide sequence is given as TGCGCCAGCAGCCAAGATCTGGCCAGGGTGGGTGAGCAGTACTTC. This sequence encodes CASSQDLARVGEQYF.